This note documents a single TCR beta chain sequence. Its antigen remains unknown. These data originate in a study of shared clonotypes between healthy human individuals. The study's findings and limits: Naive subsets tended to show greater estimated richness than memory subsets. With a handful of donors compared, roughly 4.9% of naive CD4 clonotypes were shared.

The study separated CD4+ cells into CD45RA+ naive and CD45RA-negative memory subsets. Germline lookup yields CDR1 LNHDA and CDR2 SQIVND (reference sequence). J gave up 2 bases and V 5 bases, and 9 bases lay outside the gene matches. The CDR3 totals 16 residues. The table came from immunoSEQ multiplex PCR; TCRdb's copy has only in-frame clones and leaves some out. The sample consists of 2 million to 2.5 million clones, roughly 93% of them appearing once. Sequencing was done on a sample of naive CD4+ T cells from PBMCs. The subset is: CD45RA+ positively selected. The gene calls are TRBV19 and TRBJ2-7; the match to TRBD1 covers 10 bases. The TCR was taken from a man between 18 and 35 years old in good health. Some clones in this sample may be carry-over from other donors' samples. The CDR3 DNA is TGTGCCAGTAGTCCGAGACAGGGGGCGAAAACCTACGAGCAGTACTTC. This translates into CASSPRQGAKTYEQYF.